Described below is a single T cell receptor (beta chain) sequence and its context. The sample is drawn from a study of blood T cell repertoires in COVID-19. Overall study context: T cells, B-cell-depleted T cells, or PBMCs provided the cDNA or gDNA that served as material.

Living in 25 or so US areas, the participants were between roughly 18 and 89 years of age. Grouping used clinical history reported by participants in a survey and questionnaire. Recovered Cohort 3 donors showed two negative PCRs, clearance, or symptom resolution. Here immunoSEQ multiplex PCR was the method, and the copy in TCRdb shows in-frame clones only, minus some. The sample holds approximately 260,000 clones, about 80% seen once. Germline V gene data show CDR1 as MNHNS and CDR2 as SASEGT. The ends lost 3 bases at V and 2 bases at J; junction bases unmatched: 4. The CDR3 totals 17 residues. The sequence was obtained from a man in his forties or fifties who had recovered from COVID-19. The chain uses TRBV6-1 and TRBJ2-7, with 16 bases matching TRBD2. Sequencing used PBMCs or T cells enriched from blood (not recorded which). The CDR3 sequence is CASSDPGLAGGAYEQYF. CDR3 bases: TGTGCCAGCAGTGACCCGGGACTAGCGGGGGGGGCCTACGAGCAGTACTTC.